The TCR beta chain under discussion was sequenced for a study of blood T cell repertoires in COVID-19. Trimming pared 4 bases from V and 5 bases from J, leaving 13 bases between. The CDR3 length is 14 residues. Germline-derived CDR1 and CDR2 are SGHRS and YFSETQ. Original methodology: Amplification of reference gene primers provided the estimated nucleated cell counts. The repertoire was sequenced with immunoSEQ multiplex PCR; TCRdb's copy has only in-frame clones and lacks some. V and J calls and clone size are as listed in that table; D and trimming were resolved from the DNA. The table lists some 170,000 clones, roughly 80% of them singletons.

Sequenced material: peripheral blood. This chain connects TRBV5-1 to TRBJ1-5; D remains unclear. This TCR came from a woman at least 80 years old with acute or convalescent COVID-19. The CDR3 sequence: CASSPDSSHQPQHF. The CDR3 coding sequence is TGCGCCAGCAGCCCAGACTCGTCCCATCAGCCCCAGCATTTT.